This T cell receptor beta chain was retrieved from a study of blood T cells in healthy people across ages. This CDR3 spans 12 amino acids. Together with a sample-barcoded 5' primer, a J-beta primer mix was included in a second PCR lasting about 7 to 11 cycles. Per sample, CDR3-containing paired-end reads numbered at least 2.5 million. TCRdb re-called the 5' RACE reads through MiXCR, storing one row per CDR3 protein. This table holds about 1.1 million distinct CDR3 sequences, roughly two fifths found once. Comment on this clonotype: A read error may produce the germline difference seen at one junction end.

The chain carries TRBV12-3 or TRBV12-4 and TRBJ1-2; perhaps TRBD1 as D (5 bases). The receptor was isolated from a man younger than 30 in good health. The source material was blood. The CDR3 DNA follows: TGTGCCAGCACCGTAGGGGACTATGGCTGCACCTTC. Translation gives CASTVGDYGCTF.